This TCR beta chain was sequenced for a study of tumor-infiltrating lymphocytes in primary liver carcinoma. Study results and caveats: Tumor-blood pairs (like tumor-adjacent pairs) overlapped less than tumor region pairs did. Blood's top-250-clone fraction was significantly lower than that of tumors (p = 0.039).

From 20-30 mg of unsorted bulk tissue, DNA and RNA were co-extracted together. Primary liver carcinoma in the patients was surgically resected. Every tumor sample analyzed contained over 85% viable tumor cells. Germline V gene lookup returns CDR1 MNHNY and CDR2 SVGAGI (reference sequence). Trimming cost V 5 bases and J 11 bases, with 24 bases left between them. The CDR3 has 16 amino acids. The template, around 520 ng total RNA, yielded TCR beta cDNA made with a constant-region primer. Slightly modified ARM-PCR served as the procedure for the TCR beta libraries. These libraries came from three rounds of nested multiplex PCR. A C-beta reverse primer and TRBV1-TRBV30 forward primers served in each of the first two PCR rounds, at approximately 10 cycles apiece. TCRdb called the multiplex PCR reads again in MiXCR, with one record for every CDR3 protein. The table shows tens of thousands of distinct CDR3 sequences, with over 60% occurring only once.

On this clonotype itself: Antigen unknown.

The TCR originated in a man aged 40-49 years with primary liver carcinoma and hepatitis B virus infection. The specimen was liver tumor tissue from sampling region 1. Described subset: tumor region T1, superior pole. The chain recombines TRBV6-6 with TRBJ1-4; perhaps TRBD1 as D (5 bases). The DNA of the CDR3 is TGTGCCAGCAGTACCGGGGGACGCCGGGAAGAAGAGAAACTGTTTTTT. This encodes CASSTGGRREEEKLFF.